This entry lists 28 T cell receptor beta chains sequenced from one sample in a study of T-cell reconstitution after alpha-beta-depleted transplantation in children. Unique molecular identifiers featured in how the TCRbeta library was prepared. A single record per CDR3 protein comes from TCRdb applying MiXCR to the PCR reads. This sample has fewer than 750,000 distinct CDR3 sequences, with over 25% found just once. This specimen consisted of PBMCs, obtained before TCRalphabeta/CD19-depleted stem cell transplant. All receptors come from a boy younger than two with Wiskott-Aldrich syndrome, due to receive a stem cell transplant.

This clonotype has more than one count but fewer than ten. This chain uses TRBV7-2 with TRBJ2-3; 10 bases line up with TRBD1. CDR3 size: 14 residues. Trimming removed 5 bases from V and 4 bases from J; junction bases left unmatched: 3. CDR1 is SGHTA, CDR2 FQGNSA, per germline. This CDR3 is CASSKDRGPDTQYF. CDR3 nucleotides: TGTGCCAGCAGCAAAGACAGGGGGCCAGATACGCAGTATTTT.

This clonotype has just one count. CDR3 residues: CASSLNGLAGRFEQFF. The DNA of the CDR3 is TGTGCCAGCAGCTTAAACGGGCTAGCGGGACGCTTTGAGCAGTTCTTC. This rearrangement joins TRBV7-2 to TRBJ2-1, with 9 bases that match TRBD2. Per the germline V gene, CDR1 is SGHTA and CDR2 is FQGNSA. With 2 bases clipped from V and 9 bases from J, the junction kept 11 bases outside the gene matches. The CDR3 has 16 amino acids. The full variable domain, rest sourced from reference TRBV7-2 and TRBJ2-1, is GAGVSQSPSNKVTEKGKDVELRCDPISGHTALYWYRQSLGQGLEFLIYFQGNSAPDKSGLPSDRFSAERTGGSVSTLTIQRTQQEDSAVYLCASSLNGLAGRFEQFFGPGTRLTVL.

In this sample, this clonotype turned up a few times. For the CDR3, the DNA is TGCAGTGCCTACGTGGGGGGGGGCAATCAGCCCCAGCATTTT. Its protein is CSAYVGGGNQPQHF. The chain couples TRBV20-1 to TRBJ1-5; TRBD1 is a possible D gene (5 bases). The CDR3 spans 14 residues. V gave up 6 bases and J gave up 2 bases, with 14 bases separating them. Germline CDR1 DFQATT, CDR2 SNEGSKA (reference sequence).

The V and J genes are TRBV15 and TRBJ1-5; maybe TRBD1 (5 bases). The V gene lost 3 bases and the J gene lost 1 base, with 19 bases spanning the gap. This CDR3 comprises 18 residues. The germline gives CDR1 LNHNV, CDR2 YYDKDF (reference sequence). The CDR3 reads CATSSPGVGVGSNQPQHF. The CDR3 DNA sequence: TGTGCCACCAGCAGTCCGGGGGTAGGGGTCGGGAGCAATCAGCCCCAGCATTTT.

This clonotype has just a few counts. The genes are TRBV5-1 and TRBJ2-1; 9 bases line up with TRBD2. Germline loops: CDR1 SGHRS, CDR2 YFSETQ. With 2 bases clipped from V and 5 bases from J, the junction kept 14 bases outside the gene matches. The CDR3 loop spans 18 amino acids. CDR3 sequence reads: CASSFPTEAGLADNEQFF. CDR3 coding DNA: TGCGCCAGCAGCTTCCCGACAGAGGCGGGACTAGCTGACAATGAGCAGTTCTTC.

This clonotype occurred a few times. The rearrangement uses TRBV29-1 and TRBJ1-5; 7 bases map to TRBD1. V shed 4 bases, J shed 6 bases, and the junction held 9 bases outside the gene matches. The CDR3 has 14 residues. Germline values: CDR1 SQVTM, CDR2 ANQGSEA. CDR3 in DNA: TGCAGCGTTGGGCATCCTGACAGGGTTCAGCCCCAGCATTTT. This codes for CSVGHPDRVQPQHF.

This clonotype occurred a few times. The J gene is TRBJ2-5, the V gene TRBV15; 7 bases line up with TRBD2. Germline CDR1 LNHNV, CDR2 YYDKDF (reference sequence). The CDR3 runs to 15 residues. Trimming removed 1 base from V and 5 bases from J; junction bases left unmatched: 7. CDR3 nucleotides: TGTGCCACCAGCAGAGGGGAGGGGTCGGAGGAGACCCAGTACTTC. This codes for CATSRGEGSEETQYF.

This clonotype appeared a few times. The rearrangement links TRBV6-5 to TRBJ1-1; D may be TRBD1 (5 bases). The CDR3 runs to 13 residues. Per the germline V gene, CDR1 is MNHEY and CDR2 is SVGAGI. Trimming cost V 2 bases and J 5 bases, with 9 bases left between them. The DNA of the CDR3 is TGTGCCAGCAGTTACGGGGGGGTAACTGAAGCTTTCTTT. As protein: CASSYGGVTEAFF.

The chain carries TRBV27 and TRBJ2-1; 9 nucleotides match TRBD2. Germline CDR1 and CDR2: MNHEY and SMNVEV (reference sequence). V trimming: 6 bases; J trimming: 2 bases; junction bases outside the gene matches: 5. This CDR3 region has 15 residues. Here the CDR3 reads CASRPRTSAYNEQFF. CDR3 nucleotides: TGTGCCAGCAGGCCCAGGACTAGCGCCTACAATGAGCAGTTCTTC.

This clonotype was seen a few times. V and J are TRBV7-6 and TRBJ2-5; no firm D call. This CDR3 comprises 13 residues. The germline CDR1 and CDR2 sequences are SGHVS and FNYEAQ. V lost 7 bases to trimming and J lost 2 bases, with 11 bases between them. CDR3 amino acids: CASIPEGQETQYF. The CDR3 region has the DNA TGTGCCAGCATTCCGGAAGGGCAAGAGACCCAGTACTTC.

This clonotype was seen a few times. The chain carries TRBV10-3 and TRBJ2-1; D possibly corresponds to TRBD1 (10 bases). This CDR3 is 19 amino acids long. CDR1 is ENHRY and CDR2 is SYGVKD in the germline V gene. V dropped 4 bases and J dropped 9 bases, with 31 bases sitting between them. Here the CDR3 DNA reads TGTGCCATCAGTGCGGGACAGGGGATTACGAGCGGGAGGTCCCCTGAGCAGTTCTTC. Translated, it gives CAISAGQGITSGRSPEQFF.

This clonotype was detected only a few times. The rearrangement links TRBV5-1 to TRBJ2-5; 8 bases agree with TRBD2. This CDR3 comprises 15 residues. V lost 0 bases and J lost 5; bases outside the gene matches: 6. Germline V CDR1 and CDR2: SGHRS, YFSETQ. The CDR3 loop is CASSLVAGGEETQYF. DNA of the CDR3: TGCGCCAGCAGCTTGGTGGCGGGAGGAGAGGAGACCCAGTACTTC.

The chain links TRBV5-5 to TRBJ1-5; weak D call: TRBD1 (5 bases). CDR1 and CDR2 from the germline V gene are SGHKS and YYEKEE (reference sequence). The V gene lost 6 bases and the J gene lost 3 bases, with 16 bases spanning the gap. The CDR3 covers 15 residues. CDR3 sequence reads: CASTFSGGINQPQHF. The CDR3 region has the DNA TGTGCCAGCACCTTTAGCGGGGGGATCAATCAGCCCCAGCATTTT.

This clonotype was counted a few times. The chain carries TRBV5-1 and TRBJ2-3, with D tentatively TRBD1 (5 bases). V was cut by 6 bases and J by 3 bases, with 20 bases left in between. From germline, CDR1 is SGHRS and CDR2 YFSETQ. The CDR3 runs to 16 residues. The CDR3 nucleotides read TGCGCCAGCACCCGATCGCCCAGACAGAGGACAGATACGCAGTATTTT. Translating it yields CASTRSPRQRTDTQYF.

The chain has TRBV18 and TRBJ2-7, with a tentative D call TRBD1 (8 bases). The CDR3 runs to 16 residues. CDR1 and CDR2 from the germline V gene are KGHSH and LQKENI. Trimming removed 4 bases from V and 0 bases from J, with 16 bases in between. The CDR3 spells CASSRTGRGSSYEQYF. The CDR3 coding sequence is TGTGCCAGCTCACGGACAGGGAGGGGGAGCTCCTACGAGCAGTACTTC. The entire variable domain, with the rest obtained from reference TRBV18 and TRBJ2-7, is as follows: NAGVMQNPRHLVRRRGQEARLRCSPMKGHSHVYWYRQLPEEGLKFMVYLQKENIIDESGMPKERFSAEFPKEGPSILRIQQVVRGDSAAYFCASSRTGRGSSYEQYFGPGTRLTVT.

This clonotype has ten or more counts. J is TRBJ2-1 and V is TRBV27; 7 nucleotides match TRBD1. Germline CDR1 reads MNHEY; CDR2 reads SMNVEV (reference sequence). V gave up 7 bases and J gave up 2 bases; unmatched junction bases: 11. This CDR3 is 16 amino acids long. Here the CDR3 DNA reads TGTGCCAGCATTCCTTGGGGGCAGGGGGCCTACAATGAGCAGTTCTTC. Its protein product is CASIPWGQGAYNEQFF.

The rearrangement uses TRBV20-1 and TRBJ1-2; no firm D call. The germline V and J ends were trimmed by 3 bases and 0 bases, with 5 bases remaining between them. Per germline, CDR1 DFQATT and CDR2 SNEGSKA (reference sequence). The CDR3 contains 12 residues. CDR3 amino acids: CSASTSNYGYTF. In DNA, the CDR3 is TGCAGTGCTAGTACATCTAACTATGGCTACACCTTC.

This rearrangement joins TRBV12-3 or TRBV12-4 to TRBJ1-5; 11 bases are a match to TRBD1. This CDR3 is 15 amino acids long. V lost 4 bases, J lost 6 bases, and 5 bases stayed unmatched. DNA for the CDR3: TGTGCCAGCAGTTGGGGGGGACAGGGGGTTCAGCCCCAGCATTTT. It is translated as CASSWGGQGVQPQHF.

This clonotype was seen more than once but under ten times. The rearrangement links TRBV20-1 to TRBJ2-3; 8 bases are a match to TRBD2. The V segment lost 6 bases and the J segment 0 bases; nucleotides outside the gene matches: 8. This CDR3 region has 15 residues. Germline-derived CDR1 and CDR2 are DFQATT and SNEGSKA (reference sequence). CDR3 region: CSARNIAGSTDTQYF. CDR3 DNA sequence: TGCAGTGCCCGGAATATAGCGGGGAGCACAGATACGCAGTATTTT.

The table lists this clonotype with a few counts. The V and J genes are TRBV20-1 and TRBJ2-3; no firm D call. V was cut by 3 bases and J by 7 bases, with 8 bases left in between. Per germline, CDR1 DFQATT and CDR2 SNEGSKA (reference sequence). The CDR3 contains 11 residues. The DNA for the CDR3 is TGCAGTGCTAGGCCCGCGAATACGCAGTATTTT. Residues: CSARPANTQYF.

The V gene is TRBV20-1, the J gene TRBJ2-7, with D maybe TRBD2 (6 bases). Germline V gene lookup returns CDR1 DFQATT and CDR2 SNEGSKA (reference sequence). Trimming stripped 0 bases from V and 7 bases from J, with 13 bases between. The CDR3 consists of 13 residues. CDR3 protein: CSARDAGSGEQYF. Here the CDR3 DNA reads TGCAGTGCTAGAGATGCGGGATCTGGAGAGCAGTACTTC.

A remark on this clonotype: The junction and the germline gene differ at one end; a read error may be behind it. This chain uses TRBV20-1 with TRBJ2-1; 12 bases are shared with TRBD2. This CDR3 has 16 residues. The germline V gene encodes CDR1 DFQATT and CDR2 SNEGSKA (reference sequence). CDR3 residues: CSATRLAGVPYNEQFF. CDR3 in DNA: TGCAGTGCTACCAGACTAGCGGGAGTCCCCTATAATGAGCAGTTCTTC.

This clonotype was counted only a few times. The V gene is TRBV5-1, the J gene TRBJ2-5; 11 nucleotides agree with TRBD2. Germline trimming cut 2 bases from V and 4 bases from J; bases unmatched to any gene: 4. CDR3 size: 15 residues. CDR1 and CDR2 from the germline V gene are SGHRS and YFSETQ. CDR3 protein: CASSFLLAGGETQYF. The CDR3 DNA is TGCGCCAGCAGCTTTTTGCTAGCGGGAGGAGAGACCCAGTACTTC.

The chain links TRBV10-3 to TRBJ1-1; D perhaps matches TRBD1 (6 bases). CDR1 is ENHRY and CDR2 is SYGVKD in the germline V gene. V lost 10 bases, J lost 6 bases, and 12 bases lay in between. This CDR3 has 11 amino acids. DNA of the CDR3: TGTGCCACCCGGACAGTAGCTGAAGCTTTCTTT. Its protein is CATRTVAEAFF.

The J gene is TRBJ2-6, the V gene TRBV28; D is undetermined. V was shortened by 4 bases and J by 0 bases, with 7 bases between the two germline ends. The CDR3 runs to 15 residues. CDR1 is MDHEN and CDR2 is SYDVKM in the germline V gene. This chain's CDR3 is CASSSLDSGANVLTF. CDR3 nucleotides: TGTGCCAGCAGTTCCCTCGACTCTGGGGCCAACGTCCTGACTTTC.

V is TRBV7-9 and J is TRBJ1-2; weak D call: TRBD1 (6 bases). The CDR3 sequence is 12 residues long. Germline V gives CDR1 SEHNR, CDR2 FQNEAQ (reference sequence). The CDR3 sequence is CAGARPYYGYTF. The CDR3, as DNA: TGTGCGGGGGCCAGGCCCTACTATGGCTACACCTTC.

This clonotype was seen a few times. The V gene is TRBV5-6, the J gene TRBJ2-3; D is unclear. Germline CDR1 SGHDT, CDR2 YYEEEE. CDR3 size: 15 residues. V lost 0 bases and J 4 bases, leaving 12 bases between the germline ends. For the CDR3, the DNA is TGTGCCAGCAGCTTGGCGACATCCGGGTCAGATACGCAGTATTTT. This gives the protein CASSLATSGSDTQYF.

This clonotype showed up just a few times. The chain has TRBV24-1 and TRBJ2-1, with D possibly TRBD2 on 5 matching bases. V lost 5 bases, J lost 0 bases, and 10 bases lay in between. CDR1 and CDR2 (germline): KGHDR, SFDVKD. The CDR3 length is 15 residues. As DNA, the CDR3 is TGTGCCACCAGTGCGGATCGGGACTCCTACAATGAGCAGTTCTTC. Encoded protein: CATSADRDSYNEQFF.